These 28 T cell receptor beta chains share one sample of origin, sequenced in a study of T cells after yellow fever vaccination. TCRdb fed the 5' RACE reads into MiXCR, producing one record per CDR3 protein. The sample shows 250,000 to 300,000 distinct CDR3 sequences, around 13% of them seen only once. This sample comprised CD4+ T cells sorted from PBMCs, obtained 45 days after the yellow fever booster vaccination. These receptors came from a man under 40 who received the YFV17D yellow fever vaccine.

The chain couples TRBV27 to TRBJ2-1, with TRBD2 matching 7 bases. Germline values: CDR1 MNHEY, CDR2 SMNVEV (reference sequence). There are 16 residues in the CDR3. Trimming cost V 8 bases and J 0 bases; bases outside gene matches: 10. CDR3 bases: TGTGCCAGCGCTGCCGGGGGACTAAGCTCCTACAATGAGCAGTTCTTC. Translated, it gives CASAAGGLSSYNEQFF.

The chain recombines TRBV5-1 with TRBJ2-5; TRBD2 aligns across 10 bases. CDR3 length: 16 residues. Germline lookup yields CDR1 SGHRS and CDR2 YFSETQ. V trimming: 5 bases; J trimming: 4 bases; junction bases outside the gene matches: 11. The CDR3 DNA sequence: TGCGCCAGCAGGTCACTTTCTAGCGGGAGCGGAGAGACCCAGTACTTC. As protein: CASRSLSSGSGETQYF.

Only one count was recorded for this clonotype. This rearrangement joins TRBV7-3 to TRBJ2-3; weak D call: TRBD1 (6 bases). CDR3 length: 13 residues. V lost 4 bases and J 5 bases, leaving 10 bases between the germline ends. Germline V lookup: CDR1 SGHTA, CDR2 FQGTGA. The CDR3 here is CASSSGHLDTQYF. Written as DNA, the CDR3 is TGTGCCAGCAGCTCGGGACACTTAGATACGCAGTATTTT. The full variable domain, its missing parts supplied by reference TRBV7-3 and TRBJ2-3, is GAGVSQTPSNKVTEKGKYVELRCDPISGHTALYWYRQSLGQGPEFLIYFQGTGAADDSGLPNDRFFAVRPEGSVSTLKIQRTERGDSAVYLCASSSGHLDTQYFGPGTRLTVL.

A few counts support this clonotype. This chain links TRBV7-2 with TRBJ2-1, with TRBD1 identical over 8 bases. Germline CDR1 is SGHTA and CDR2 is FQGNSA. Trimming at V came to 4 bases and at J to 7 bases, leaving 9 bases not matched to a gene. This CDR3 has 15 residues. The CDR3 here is CASSSTPGQVNEQFF. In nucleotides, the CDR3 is TGTGCCAGCAGCTCAACACCGGGACAGGTTAATGAGCAGTTCTTC.

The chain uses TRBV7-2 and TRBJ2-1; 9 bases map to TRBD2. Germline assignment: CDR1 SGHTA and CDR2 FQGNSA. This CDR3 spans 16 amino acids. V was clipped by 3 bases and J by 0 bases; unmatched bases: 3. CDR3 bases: TGTGCCAGCAGCTTCCTAGCGGGGAGCTCCTACAATGAGCAGTTCTTC. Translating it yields CASSFLAGSSYNEQFF.

The CDR3 nucleotides read TGTGCCAGCAGTTACACCCAGGGATCTGAAGCTTTCTTT. It specifies CASSYTQGSEAFF. The V gene is TRBV12-3 or TRBV12-4, the J gene TRBJ1-1; TRBD1 is a possible D gene (5 bases). This CDR3 spans 13 amino acids. The germline V and J ends were trimmed by 4 bases and 6 bases, with 12 bases remaining between them.

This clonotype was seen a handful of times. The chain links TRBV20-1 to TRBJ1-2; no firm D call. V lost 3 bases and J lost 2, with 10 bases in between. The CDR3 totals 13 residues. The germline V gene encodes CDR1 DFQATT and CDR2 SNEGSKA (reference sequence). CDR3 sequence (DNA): TGCAGTGCTAGTGACGGTCCGAACTATGGCTACACCTTC. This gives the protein CSASDGPNYGYTF.

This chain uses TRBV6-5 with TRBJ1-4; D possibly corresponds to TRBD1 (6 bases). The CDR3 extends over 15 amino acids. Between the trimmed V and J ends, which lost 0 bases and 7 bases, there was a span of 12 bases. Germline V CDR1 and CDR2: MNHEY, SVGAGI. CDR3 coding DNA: TGTGCCAGCAGTTACTCGGGATCAGGGGCTGAAAAACTGTTTTTT. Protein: CASSYSGSGAEKLFF.

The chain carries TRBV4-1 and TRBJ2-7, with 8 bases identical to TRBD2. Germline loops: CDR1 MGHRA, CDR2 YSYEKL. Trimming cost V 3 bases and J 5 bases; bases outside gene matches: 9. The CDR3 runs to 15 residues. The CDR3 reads CASSQEGTRAHEQYF. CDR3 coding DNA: TGCGCCAGCAGCCAGGAGGGGACTAGGGCCCACGAGCAGTACTTC.

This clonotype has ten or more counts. The CDR3 here is CASSSQASLGVYEQYF. In nucleotides, the CDR3 is TGTGCCAGCAGCAGCCAGGCGTCGCTGGGGGTATACGAGCAGTACTTC. V and J are TRBV7-6 and TRBJ2-7, with D possibly being TRBD1 or TRBD2 (5 bases each). Deletions cut 5 bases from V and 4 bases from J, with 21 bases between. The germline V gene encodes CDR1 SGHVS and CDR2 FNYEAQ. The CDR3 is 16 amino acids.

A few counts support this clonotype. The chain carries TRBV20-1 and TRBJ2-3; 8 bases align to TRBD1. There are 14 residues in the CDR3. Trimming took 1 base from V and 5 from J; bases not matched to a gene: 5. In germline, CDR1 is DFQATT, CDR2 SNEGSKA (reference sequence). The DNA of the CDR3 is TGCAGTGCTAGAGCCTCAGGGGGCATAGATACGCAGTATTTT. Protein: CSARASGGIDTQYF.

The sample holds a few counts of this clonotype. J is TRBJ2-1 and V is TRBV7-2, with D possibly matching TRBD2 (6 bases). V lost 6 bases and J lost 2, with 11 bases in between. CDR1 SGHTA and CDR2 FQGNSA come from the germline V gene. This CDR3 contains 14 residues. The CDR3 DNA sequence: TGTGCCAGCAGGAATAGCGGTACCTACAATGAGCAGTTCTTC. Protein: CASRNSGTYNEQFF.

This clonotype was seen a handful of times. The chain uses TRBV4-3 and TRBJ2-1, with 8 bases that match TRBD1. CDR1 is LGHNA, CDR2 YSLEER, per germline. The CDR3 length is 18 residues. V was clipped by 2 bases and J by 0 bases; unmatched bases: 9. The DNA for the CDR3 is TGCGCCAGCAGCCAACTACTTTCAGGGGGCTACTCCTACAATGAGCAGTTCTTC. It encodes CASSQLLSGGYSYNEQFF.

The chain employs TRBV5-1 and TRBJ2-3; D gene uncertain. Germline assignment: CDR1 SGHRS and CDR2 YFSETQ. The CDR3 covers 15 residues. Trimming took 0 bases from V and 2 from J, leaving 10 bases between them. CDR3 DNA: TGCGCCAGCAGCTTGGAAGGGCGGCCCACAGATACGCAGTATTTT. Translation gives CASSLEGRPTDTQYF.

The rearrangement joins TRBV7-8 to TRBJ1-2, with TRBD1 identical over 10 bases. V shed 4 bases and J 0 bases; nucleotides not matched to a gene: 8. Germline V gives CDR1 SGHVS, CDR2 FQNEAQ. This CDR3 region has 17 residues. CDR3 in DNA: TGTGCCAGCAGCTCACGACAGGGGGCTACTTCTAACTATGGCTACACCTTC. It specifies CASSSRQGATSNYGYTF.

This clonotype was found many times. CDR3 loop: CASSGAAETQYF. The CDR3 DNA reads as TGTGCCTCCAGTGGGGCGGCAGAGACCCAGTACTTC. The chain combines TRBV10-3 with TRBJ2-5; maybe TRBD1 (5 bases). Germline V gene sequence: CDR1 ENHRY, CDR2 SYGVKD. This CDR3 region has 12 residues. Trimming removed 11 bases at V and 4 bases at J, with 14 bases between.

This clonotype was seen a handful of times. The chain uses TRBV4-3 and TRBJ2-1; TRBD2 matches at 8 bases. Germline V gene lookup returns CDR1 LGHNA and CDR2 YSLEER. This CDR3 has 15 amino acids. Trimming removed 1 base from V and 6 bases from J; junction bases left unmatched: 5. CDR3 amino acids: CASSQAGGVVNEQFF. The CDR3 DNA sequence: TGCGCCAGCAGCCAAGCCGGGGGGGTGGTCAATGAGCAGTTCTTC.

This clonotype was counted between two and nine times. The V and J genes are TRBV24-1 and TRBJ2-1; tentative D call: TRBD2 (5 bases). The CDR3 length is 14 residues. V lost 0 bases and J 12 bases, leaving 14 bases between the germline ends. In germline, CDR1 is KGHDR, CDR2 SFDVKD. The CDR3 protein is CATSDLSSGRGQFF. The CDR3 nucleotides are TGTGCCACCAGTGATTTGAGTTCCGGTCGGGGGCAGTTCTTC.

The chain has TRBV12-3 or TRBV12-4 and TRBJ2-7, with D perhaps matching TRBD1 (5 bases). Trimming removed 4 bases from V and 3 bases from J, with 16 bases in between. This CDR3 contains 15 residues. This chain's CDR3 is CASSSVVAGNYEQYF. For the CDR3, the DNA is TGTGCCAGCAGTTCCGTCGTAGCAGGGAACTACGAGCAGTACTTC.

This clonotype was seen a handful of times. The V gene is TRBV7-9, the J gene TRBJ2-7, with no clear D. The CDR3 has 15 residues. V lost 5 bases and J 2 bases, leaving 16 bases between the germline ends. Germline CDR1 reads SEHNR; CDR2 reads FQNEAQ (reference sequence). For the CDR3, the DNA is TGTGCCAGCAGCCCTCCCGGGCGTCCCGCCTACGAGCAGTACTTC. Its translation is CASSPPGRPAYEQYF.

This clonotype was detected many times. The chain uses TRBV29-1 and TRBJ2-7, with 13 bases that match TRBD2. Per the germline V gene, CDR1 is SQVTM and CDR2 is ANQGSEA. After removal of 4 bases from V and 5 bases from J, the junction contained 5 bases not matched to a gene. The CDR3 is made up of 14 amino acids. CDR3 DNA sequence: TGCAGCGTTGCTCGCACTAGCGGGAGGGACGAGCAGTACTTC. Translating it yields CSVARTSGRDEQYF.

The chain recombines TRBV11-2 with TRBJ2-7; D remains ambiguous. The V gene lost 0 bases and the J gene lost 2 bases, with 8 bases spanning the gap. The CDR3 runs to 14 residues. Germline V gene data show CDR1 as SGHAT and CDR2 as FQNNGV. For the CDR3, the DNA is TGTGCCAGCAGCTTAGAGGCCTTCACCTACGAGCAGTACTTC. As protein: CASSLEAFTYEQYF. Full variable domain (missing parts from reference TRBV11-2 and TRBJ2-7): EAGVAQSPRYKIIEKRQSVAFWCNPISGHATLYWYQQILGQGPKLLIQFQNNGVVDDSQLPKDRFSAERLKGVDSTLKIQPAKLEDSAVYLCASSLEAFTYEQYFGPGTRLTVT.

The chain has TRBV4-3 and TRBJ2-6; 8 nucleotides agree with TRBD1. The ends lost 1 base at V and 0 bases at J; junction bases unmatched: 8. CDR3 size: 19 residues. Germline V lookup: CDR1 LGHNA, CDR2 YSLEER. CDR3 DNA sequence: TGCGCCAGCAGCCAAGGCAGACAGGGGCTCATCTCTGGGGCCAACGTCCTGACTTTC. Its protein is CASSQGRQGLISGANVLTF.

This chain's CDR3 is CSARDPTDPKTSSYNEQFF. The CDR3 region has the DNA TGCAGTGCTAGAGATCCGACAGACCCTAAGACCAGCTCCTACAATGAGCAGTTCTTC. The J gene is TRBJ2-1, the V gene TRBV20-1; D is possibly TRBD1 (5 bases). V dropped 0 bases and J dropped 0 bases, with 21 bases sitting between them. Germline CDR1 is DFQATT and CDR2 is SNEGSKA (reference sequence). This CDR3 region has 19 residues.

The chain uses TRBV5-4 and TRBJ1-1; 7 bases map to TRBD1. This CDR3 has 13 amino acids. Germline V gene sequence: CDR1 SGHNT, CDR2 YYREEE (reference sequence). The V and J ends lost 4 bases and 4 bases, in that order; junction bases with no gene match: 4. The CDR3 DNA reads TGTGCCAGCAGCATGGGACAGTCCACTGAAGCTTTCTTT. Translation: CASSMGQSTEAFF.

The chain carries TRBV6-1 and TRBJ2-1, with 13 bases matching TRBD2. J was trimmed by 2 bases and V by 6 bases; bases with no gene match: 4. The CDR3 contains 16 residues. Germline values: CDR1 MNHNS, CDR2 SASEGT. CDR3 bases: TGTGCCAGCAGGAGGACTAGCGGGAGTACCTACAATGAGCAGTTCTTC. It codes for CASRRTSGSTYNEQFF.

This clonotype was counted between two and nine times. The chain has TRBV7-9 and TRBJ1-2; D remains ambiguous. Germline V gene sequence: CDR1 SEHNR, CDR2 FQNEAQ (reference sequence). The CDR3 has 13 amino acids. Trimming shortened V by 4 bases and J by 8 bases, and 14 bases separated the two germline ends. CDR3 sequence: CASSYRTENGYTF. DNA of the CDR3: TGTGCCAGCAGCTACCGGACGGAGAACGGCTACACCTTC.

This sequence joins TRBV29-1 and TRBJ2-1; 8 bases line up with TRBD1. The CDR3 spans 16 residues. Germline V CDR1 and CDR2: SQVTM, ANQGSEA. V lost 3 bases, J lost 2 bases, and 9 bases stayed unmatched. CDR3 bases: TGCAGCGTTGACCGTCGCCTCAGGGGGCCCTACAATGAGCAGTTCTTC. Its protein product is CSVDRRLRGPYNEQFF.